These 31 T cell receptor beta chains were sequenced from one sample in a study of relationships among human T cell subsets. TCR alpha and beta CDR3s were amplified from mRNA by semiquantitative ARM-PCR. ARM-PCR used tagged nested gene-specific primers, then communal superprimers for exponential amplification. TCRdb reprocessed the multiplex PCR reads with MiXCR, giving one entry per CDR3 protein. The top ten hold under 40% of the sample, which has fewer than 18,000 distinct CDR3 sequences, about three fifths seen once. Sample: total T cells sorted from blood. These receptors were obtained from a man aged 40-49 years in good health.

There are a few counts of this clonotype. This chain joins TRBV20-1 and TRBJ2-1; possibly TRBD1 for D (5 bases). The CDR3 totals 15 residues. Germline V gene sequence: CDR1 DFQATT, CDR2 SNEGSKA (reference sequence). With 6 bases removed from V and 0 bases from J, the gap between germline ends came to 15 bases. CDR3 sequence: CSAPTLDSSYNEQFF. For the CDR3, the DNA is TGCAGTGCACCGACCCTCGACAGCTCCTACAATGAGCAGTTCTTC.

The CDR3 DNA reads TGTGCCACCTCCATTCGGGGAGGGAGCACAGATACGCAGTATTTT. This sequence encodes CATSIRGGSTDTQYF. This sequence joins TRBV28 and TRBJ2-3; 7 bases map to TRBD2. The ends lost 10 bases at V and 0 bases at J; junction bases unmatched: 10. The CDR3 contains 15 residues. The germline V gene encodes CDR1 MDHEN and CDR2 SYDVKM.

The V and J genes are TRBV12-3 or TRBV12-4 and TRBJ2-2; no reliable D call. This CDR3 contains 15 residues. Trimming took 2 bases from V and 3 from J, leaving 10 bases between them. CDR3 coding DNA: TGTGCCAGCAGTTTACTGGACCTCCACACCGGGGAGCTGTTTTTT. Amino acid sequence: CASSLLDLHTGELFF.

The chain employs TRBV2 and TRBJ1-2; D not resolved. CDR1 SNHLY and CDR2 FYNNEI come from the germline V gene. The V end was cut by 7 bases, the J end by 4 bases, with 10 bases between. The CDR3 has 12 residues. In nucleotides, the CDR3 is TGTGCCAGCACCCCAGGCAGCTATGGCTACACCTTC. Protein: CASTPGSYGYTF.

The CDR3 is CASTRTGGYGYTF. The CDR3 nucleotides are TGCGCCAGCACCCGGACCGGGGGTTATGGCTACACCTTC. The V gene is TRBV10-1, the J gene TRBJ1-2; TRBD1 is a possible D gene (5 bases). This CDR3 has 13 amino acids. Germline CDR1 WNHNN, CDR2 SYGVQD (reference sequence). Trimming shortened V by 7 bases and J by 5 bases, and 14 bases separated the two germline ends.

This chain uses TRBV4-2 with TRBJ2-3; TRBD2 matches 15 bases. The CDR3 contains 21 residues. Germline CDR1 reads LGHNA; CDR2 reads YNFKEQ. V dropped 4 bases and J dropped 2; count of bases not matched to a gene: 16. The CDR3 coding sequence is TGTGCCAGCAGCCTCAGGCCCCCGGGACTAGCGGGGGGCCTGGACACAGATACGCAGTATTTT. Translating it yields CASSLRPPGLAGGLDTDTQYF.

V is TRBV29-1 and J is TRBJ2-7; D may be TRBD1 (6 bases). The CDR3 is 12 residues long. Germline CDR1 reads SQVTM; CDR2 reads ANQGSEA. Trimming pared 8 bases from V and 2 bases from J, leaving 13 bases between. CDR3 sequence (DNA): TGCAGCTTCCCGGGACATCCCTACGAGCAGTACTTC. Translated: CSFPGHPYEQYF.

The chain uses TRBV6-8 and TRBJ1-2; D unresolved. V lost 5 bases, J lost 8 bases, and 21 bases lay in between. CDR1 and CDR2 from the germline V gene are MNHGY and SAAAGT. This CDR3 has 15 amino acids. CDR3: CASSLHKIRPRGYTF. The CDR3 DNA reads TGTGCCAGCAGTCTTCATAAGATTCGCCCGAGGGGCTACACCTTC.

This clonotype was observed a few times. CDR3 nucleotide sequence: TGTGCCAGTAGTACTCAACTAGCGACCTCCTACGAGCAGTACTTC. Translated, it gives CASSTQLATSYEQYF. The rearrangement joins TRBV19 to TRBJ2-7, with 7 nucleotides matching TRBD2. CDR3 length equals 15 residues. The germline gives CDR1 LNHDA, CDR2 SQIVND (reference sequence). The trim removed 4 bases at V and 0 bases at J, leaving 6 bases unmatched.

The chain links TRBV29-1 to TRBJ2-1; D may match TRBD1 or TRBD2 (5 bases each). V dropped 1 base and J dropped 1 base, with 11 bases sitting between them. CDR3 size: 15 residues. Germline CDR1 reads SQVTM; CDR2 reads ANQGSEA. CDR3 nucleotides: TGCAGCGTTGAAGGAGGGGATCTTTCCTACAATGAGCAGTTCTTC. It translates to CSVEGGDLSYNEQFF.

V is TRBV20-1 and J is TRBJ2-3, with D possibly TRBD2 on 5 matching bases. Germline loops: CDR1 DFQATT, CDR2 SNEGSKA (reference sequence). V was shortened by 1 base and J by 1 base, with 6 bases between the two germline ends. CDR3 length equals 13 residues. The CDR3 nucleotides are TGCAGTGCTAGAGTGCGGGGCACAGATACGCAGTATTTT. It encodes CSARVRGTDTQYF.

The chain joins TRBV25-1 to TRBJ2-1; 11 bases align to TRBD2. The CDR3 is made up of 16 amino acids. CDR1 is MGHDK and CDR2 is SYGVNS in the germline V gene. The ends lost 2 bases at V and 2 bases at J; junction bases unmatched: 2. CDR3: CASSEGTSGTYNEQFF. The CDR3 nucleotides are TGTGCCAGCAGTGAAGGGACTAGCGGAACCTACAATGAGCAGTTCTTC.

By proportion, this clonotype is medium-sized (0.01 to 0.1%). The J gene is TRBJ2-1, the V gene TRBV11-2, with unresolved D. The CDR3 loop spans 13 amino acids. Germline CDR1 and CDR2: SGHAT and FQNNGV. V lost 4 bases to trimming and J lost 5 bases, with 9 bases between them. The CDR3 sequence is CASSWSSNNEQFF. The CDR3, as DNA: TGTGCCAGCAGCTGGTCGAGTAACAATGAGCAGTTCTTC.

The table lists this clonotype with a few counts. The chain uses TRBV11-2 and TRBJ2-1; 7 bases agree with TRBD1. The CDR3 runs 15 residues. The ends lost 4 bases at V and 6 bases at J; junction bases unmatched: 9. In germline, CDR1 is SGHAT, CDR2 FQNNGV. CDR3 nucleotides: TGTGCCAGCAGCTACCGGGACAGACGAAGCAATGAGCAGTTCTTC. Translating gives CASSYRDRRSNEQFF. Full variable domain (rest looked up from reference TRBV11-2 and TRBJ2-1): EAGVAQSPRYKIIEKRQSVAFWCNPISGHATLYWYQQILGQGPKLLIQFQNNGVVDDSQLPKDRFSAERLKGVDSTLKIQPAKLEDSAVYLCASSYRDRRSNEQFFGPGTRLTVL.

The CDR3 here is CSVDGAGIRGEQYF. CDR3 coding DNA: TGCAGCGTTGACGGGGCGGGCATCCGCGGCGAGCAGTACTTC. V and J are TRBV29-1 and TRBJ2-7; D possibly matches TRBD1 or TRBD2 (5 bases each). The V end lost 3 bases, the J end lost 6 bases, and 18 bases lay between the germline ends. This CDR3 contains 14 residues. Germline values: CDR1 SQVTM, CDR2 ANQGSEA.

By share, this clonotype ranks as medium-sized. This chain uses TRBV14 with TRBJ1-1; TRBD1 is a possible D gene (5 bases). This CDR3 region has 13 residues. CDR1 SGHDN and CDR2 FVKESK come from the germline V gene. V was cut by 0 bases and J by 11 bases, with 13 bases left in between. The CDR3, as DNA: TGTGCCAGCAGCCAAGATCGGGACCTGAGCGCTTTCTTT. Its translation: CASSQDRDLSAFF.

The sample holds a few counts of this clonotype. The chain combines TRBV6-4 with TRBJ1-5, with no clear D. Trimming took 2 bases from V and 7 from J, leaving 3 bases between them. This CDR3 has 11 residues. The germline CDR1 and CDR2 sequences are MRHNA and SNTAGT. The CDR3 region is CASSDGQPQHF. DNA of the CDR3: TGTGCCAGCAGTGACGGGCAGCCCCAGCATTTT.

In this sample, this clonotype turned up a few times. This chain's CDR3 is CASSSRDRFYNEQFF. The DNA for the CDR3 is TGTGCCAGCAGCTCCCGGGACAGGTTCTACAATGAGCAGTTCTTC. The chain couples TRBV12-3 or TRBV12-4 to TRBJ2-1; 8 bases are shared with TRBD1. There are 15 residues in the CDR3. The V and J ends lost 6 bases and 3 bases, in that order; junction bases with no gene match: 7.

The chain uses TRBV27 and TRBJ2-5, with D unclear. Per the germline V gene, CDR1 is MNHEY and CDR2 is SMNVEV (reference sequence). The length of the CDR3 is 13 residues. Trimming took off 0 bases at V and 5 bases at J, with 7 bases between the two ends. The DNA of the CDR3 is TGTGCCAGCAGTTTATCGAAGTGGGAGACCCAGTACTTC. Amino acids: CASSLSKWETQYF.

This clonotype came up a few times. The CDR3 DNA reads as TGCAGTGCTGAGGCGAGCGGGAGGGCTTCTTATGAGCAGTTCTTC. It specifies CSAEASGRASYEQFF. J is TRBJ2-1 and V is TRBV20-1; 10 nucleotides agree with TRBD2. This CDR3 contains 15 residues. Germline CDR1 DFQATT, CDR2 SNEGSKA (reference sequence). V dropped 5 bases and J dropped 8; count of bases not matched to a gene: 12.

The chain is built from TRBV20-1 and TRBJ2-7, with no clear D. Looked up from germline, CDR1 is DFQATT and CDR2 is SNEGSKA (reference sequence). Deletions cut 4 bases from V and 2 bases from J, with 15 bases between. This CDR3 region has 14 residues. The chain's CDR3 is CSATIPPGTYEQYF. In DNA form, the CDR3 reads TGCAGTGCTACTATTCCCCCCGGTACCTACGAGCAGTACTTC.

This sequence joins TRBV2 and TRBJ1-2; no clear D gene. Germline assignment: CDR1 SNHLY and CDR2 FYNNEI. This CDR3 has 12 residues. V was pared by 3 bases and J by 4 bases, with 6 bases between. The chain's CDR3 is CASSDTGYGYTF. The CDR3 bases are TGTGCCAGCAGTGATACTGGCTATGGCTACACCTTC.

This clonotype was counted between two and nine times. In nucleotides, the CDR3 is TGTGCCAGCAGCCGAAGTGCAGCCAAAAACATTCAGTACTTC. The encoded protein is CASSRSAAKNIQYF. The rearrangement joins TRBV11-2 to TRBJ2-4, with D uncertain. Trimming took off 5 bases at V and 0 bases at J, with 8 bases between the two ends. This CDR3 has 14 residues. Germline V gene lookup returns CDR1 SGHAT and CDR2 FQNNGV.

The CDR3 DNA is TGTGCCAGCAGTCCAGGACAGGGCTTGGGGCAGTACTTC. It is translated as CASSPGQGLGQYF. The chain combines TRBV12-3 or TRBV12-4 with TRBJ2-7, with 8 bases matching TRBD1. V lost 5 bases and J lost 9; bases outside the gene matches: 9. This CDR3 comprises 13 residues.

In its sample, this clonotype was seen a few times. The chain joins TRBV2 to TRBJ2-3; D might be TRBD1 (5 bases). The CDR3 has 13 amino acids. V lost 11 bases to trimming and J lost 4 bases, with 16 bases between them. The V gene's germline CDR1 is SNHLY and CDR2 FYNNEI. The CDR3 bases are TGTGCCGGCTTATCCAGGGAAGCAGATACGCAGTATTTT. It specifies CAGLSREADTQYF. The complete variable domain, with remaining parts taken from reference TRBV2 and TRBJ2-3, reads EPEVTQTPSHQVTQMGQEVILRCVPISNHLYFYWYRQILGQKVEFLVSFYNNEISEKSEIFDDQFSVERPDGSNFTLKIRSTKLEDSAMYFCAGLSREADTQYFGPGTRLTVL.

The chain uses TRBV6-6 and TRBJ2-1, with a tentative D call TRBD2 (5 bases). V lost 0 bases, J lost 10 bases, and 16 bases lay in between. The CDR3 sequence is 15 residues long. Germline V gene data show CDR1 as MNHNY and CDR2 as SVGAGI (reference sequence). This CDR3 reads CASSYSEAAVEEQFF. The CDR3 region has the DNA TGTGCCAGCAGTTACTCGGAGGCAGCGGTCGAGGAGCAGTTCTTC.

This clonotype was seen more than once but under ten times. Written as DNA, the CDR3 is TGCAGTGCTGGAGCCATTACTAGCGTAGGCGAGCAGTACTTC. Its protein is CSAGAITSVGEQYF. The rearrangement joins TRBV20-1 to TRBJ2-7; 7 nucleotides agree with TRBD2. Germline V gene sequence: CDR1 DFQATT, CDR2 SNEGSKA (reference sequence). The CDR3 runs to 14 residues. V was clipped by 5 bases and J by 6 bases; unmatched bases: 13.

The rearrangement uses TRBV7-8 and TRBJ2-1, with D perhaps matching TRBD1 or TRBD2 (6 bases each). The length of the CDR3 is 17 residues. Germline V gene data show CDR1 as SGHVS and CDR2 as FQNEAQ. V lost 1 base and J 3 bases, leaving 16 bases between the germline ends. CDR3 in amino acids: CASSLDPLGGGYNEQFF. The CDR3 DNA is TGTGCCAGCAGCTTAGACCCCCTAGGGGGAGGCTACAATGAGCAGTTCTTC.

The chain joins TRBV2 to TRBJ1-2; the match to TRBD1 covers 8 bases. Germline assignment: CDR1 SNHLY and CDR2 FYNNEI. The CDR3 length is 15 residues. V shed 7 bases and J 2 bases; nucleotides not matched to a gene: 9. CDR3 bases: TGTGCCAGCACCACGACAGGGGCCGGGAACTATGGCTACACCTTC. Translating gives CASTTTGAGNYGYTF. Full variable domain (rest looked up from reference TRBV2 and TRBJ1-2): EPEVTQTPSHQVTQMGQEVILRCVPISNHLYFYWYRQILGQKVEFLVSFYNNEISEKSEIFDDQFSVERPDGSNFTLKIRSTKLEDSAMYFCASTTTGAGNYGYTFGSGTRLTVV.

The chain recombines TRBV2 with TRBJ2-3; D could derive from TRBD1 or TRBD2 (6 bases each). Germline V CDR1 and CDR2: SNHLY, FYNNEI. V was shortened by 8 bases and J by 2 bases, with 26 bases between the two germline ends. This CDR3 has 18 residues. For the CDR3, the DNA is TGTGCCAGCGGGATTGACCGGGACAACGGACTAATCACAGATACGCAGTATTTT. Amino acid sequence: CASGIDRDNGLITDTQYF.

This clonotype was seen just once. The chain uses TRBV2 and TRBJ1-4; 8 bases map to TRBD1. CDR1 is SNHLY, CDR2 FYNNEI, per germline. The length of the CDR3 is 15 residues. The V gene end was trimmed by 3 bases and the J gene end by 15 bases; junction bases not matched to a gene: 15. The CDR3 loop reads CASSESGTGSGMMFF. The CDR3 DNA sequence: TGTGCCAGCAGTGAGTCGGGGACAGGAAGCGGAATGATGTTTTTT.